The entry below gives a single TCR beta chain sequence along with its context. Sequencing was performed with immunoSEQ multiplex PCR; in TCRdb, only in-frame clones are kept and a portion is missing. The table has some 79,000 clones, under 95% seen once. The CDR3 totals 13 residues. The germline CDR1 and CDR2 sequences are SGHTA and FQGTGA. Trimming removed 2 bases at V and 5 bases at J, with 4 bases between. This record belongs to a study of technical replicates of blood from a handful of donors. The source of this sequence is a human donor in good health. Sequenced material: T cells isolated from PBMCs. This chain links TRBV7-3 with TRBJ1-6; D remains ambiguous. The CDR3 sequence: CASSLSNNSPLHF. The CDR3 region has the DNA TGTGCCAGCAGCTTATCAAATAATTCACCCCTCCACTTT.